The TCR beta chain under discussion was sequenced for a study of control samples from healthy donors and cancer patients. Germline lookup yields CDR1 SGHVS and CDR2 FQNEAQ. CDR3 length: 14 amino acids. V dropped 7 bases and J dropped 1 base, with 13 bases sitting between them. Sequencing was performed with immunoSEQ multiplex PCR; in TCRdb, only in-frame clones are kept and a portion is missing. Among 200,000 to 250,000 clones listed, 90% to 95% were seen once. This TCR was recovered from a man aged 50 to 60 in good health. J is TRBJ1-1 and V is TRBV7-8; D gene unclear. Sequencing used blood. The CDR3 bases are TGTGCCAGCAACCCTTTATATGGGAACACTGAAGCTTTCTTT. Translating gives CASNPLYGNTEAFF.